This TCR beta chain was documented in a study of CD8+ T cells in alopecia areata. Whole-study results and caveats: Scalp clonality and expanded CD8+ clones among the top 100 were significantly decreased by tofacitinib. A large proportion of expanded lesional clones were detected persisting in scalp and blood during tofacitinib.

Described treatment: oral pan-JAK inhibitor, 5-10 mg twice daily. CDR3 length equals 15 residues. Trimming took off 6 bases at V and 4 bases at J, with 13 bases between the two ends. The germline V gene has CDR1 MNHEY and CDR2 SMNVEV (reference sequence). cDNA prepared by RNA extraction and subsequent reverse transcription served as the template for sequencing. TCRdb keeps only in-frame clones here, not all; method: immunoSEQ multiplex PCR. This table holds about 200,000 clones, about 57% found once. As regards this clone: What it recognizes is unknown.

This sequence originates from a human donor with alopecia areata. The sample here was CD4+ T cells sorted from blood, taken at week 4, from a patient treated with tofacitinib. V usage is TRBV27 and J usage is TRBJ1-6; D gene uncertain. The CDR3 sequence: CASSYIKGYNSPLHF. DNA for the CDR3: TGTGCCAGCAGCTACATCAAGGGTTATAATTCACCCCTCCACTTT.